The present entry profiles one T cell receptor beta chain with its context. Its antigen is as yet unknown. Here immunoSEQ multiplex PCR was the method, and the copy in TCRdb shows in-frame clones only, minus some. The table lists almost 700,000 clones, roughly nine tenths of them singletons, with 20% to 25% in the top ten. This record comes from a study of shared clonotypes between healthy human individuals. Terminally differentiated effector memory CD45RA+ cells were excluded by CCR7 positive selection of CD45RO-negative cells. Findings and limits, study-wide: Apart from blood, nothing was sampled; tissue repertoires likely differ. An effect of sequencing depth on clonotype sharing among donors was expected. Shared clonotypes across all four donors exceeded non-shared ones in generation probability.

The CDR3 is 14 amino acids. Trimming pared 7 bases from V and 0 bases from J, leaving 13 bases between. Germline assignment: CDR1 MDHEN and CDR2 SYDVKM. The receptor's source is a man aged 25-45 years in good health. The V and J genes are TRBV28 and TRBJ2-7, with D tentatively TRBD2 (6 bases). Source material: naive CD8+ T cells sorted from blood. The CDR3, as DNA: TGTGCCAGCACGGGACTCGCAAACTCCTACGAGCAGTACTTC. The encoded protein is CASTGLANSYEQYF.